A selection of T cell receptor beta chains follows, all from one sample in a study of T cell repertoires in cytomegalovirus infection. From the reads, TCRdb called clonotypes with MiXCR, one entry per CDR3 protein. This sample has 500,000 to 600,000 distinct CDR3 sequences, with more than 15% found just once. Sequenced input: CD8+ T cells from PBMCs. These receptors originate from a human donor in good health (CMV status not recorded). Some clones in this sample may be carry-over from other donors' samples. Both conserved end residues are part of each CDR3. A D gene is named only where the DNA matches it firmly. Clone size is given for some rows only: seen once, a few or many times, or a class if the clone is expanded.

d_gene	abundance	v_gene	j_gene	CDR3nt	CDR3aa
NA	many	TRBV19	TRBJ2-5	TGTGCCAGTAGTATGGGCGCGGGACTCAATCCCCAAGAGACCCAGTACTTC	CASSMGAGLNPQETQYF
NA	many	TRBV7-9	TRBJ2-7	TGTGCCAGCAGCCCCCGGGACAACTCCTACGAGCAGTACTTC	CASSPRDNSYEQYF
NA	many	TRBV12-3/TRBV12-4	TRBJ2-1	TGTGCCAGCAGTTTACGGCTTACAGGGGTGGGGGGTTTGCAGTTCTTC	CASSLRLTGVGGLQFF
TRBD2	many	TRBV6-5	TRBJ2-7	TGTGCCAGCTCGTTACTAGCGGGCTACGAGCAGTACTTC	CASSLLAGYEQYF
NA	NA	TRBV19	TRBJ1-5	TGTGCCAGTACTGGGCAGTATAGCAATCAGCCCCAGCATTTT	CASTGQYSNQPQHF
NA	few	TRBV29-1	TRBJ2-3	TGCAGCGTTGATCCGGACCCCGATACGCAGTATTTT	CSVDPDPDTQYF
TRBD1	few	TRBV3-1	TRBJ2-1	TGTGCCAGCAGCCAAGATAGTGGGACAGGGGTCTACAATGAGCAGTTCTTC	CASSQDSGTGVYNEQFF
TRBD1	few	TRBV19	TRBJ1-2	TGTGCCAGTAGTGCCGGTGGGCGGCCAGGGGGAAGAGGCTACACCTTC	CASSAGGRPGGRGYTF
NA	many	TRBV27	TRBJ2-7	TGTGCCAGCAGTTCCCACAGGGACAACGAGCAGTACTTC	CASSSHRDNEQYF
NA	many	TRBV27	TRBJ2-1	TGTGGGGGGAGGAATGAGCAGTTCTTC	CGGRNEQFF
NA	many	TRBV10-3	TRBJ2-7	TGTGCCATCAGTGATAAAACAGCATACGAGCAGTACTTC	CAISDKTAYEQYF
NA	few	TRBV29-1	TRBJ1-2	TGCAGCGTTGATTTAGTCGTACAGAATACCTATGGCTACACCTTC	CSVDLVVQNTYGYTF
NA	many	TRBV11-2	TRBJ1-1	TGTGCCAGCAGCCCCTGGCGCGCGACCTTCCGGGACAACAATCGAGCTTTCTTT	CASSPWRATFRDNNRAFF
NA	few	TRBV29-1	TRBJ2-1	TGCAGCGGAGTAGCGAGTAATGAGCAGTTCTTC	CSGVASNEQFF
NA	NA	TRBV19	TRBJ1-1	TGTGCCAGTAGTCCCGAGGACAGTGACACTGATGCTTTCTTT	CASSPEDSDTDAFF
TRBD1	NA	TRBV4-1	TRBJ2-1	TGCGCCAGCAGCCCCCGGGACAGGGTGGACAATGAGCAGTTCTTC	CASSPRDRVDNEQFF
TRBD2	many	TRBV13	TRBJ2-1	TGTGCCAGCAGCTTCCCACTAGCGAGGGGAAGGAATGAGCAGTTCTTC	CASSFPLARGRNEQFF
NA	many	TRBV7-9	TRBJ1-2	TGTGCCAGCACCCAGAGCCGAACCGGGACAATGGCTGGCTACACCTTC	CASTQSRTGTMAGYTF
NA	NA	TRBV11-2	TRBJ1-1	TGTGCCAGCAGCTTGCTGGAGAGGGGTGGCACTGAAGCTTTCTTT	CASSLLERGGTEAFF
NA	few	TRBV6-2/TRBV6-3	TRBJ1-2	TGTGCCAGCAGTTACTCAGGACGGTCGAACTATGGCTACACCTTC	CASSYSGRSNYGYTF
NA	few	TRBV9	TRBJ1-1	TGTGCCAGCAGCCCCCGGGACACTAACACTGAAGCTTTCTTT	CASSPRDTNTEAFF
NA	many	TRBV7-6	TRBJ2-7	TGTGCCAGCAGCTTAGACGACTACGAGCAGTACTTC	CASSLDDYEQYF
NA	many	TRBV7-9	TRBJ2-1	TGTGCCAGCAGCTTAGTGGTCTCCTACAATGAGCAGTTCTTC	CASSLVVSYNEQFF
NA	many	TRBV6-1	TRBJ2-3	TGTGCCAGCACCGACAGGCCTCTCACAGATACGCAGTATTTT	CASTDRPLTDTQYF
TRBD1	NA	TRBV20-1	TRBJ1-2	TGCAGTGCACGGGACAGCTATGGCTACACCTTC	CSARDSYGYTF
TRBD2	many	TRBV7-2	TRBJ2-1	TGTGCCAGCAGCCCATGGGGGGGTAGGTTCTTC	CASSPWGGRFF
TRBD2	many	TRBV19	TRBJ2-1	TGTGCCAGTAGCGGGGCTCCGGGACTAGCGGGAACGAGCTCCTACAATGAGCAGTTCTTC	CASSGAPGLAGTSSYNEQFF
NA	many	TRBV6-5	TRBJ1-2	TGTGCCAGCAGTCCACAGGTGTCCTATGGCTACACCTTC	CASSPQVSYGYTF
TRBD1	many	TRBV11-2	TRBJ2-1	TGTGCCAGCACCCTCACCGGGACAGTACCAGGTTTCAATGAGCAGTTCTTC	CASTLTGTVPGFNEQFF
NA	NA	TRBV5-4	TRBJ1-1	TGTGCCAGCAGCTTGGCCTTAAGGCCCGAAAACACTGAAGCTTTCTTT	CASSLALRPENTEAFF
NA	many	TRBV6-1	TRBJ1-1	TGTGCCAGCAACGGCTTCCGACTCAAACGGGTGACTGAAGCTTTCTTT	CASNGFRLKRVTEAFF
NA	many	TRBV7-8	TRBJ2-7	TGTGCCAGCAGCTTAGGGTTGGGGTCTCGTCGGGAGCAGTACTTC	CASSLGLGSRREQYF
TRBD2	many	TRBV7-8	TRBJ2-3	TGTGCCAGCAGCACTTCACTAGCGGGACCTGACACAGATACGCAGTATTTT	CASSTSLAGPDTDTQYF
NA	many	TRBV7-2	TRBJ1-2	TGTGCCAGCAGCTTACCGAGGATGGGGGGACGAGGCTACACCTTC	CASSLPRMGGRGYTF
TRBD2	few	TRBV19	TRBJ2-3	TGTGCCAGTAGTACGGGCGGGGCGGGAGGACCCACAGATACGCAGTATTTT	CASSTGGAGGPTDTQYF
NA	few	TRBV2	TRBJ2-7	TGTGCCAGCAGTGACGGGGGAGAGACGTACTTC	CASSDGGETYF
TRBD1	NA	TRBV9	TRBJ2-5	TGTGCCAGCAGCGTAGGGGACAGGGGGTACCAAGAGACCCAGTACTTC	CASSVGDRGYQETQYF
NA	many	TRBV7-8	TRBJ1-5	TGTGCCAGCAGCTTAGTAGGAAATAGCAATCAGCCCCAGCATTTT	CASSLVGNSNQPQHF
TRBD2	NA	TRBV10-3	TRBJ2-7	TGTGCCATCAGTGAGGGAGCGGGACGGTACGAGCAGTACTTC	CAISEGAGRYEQYF
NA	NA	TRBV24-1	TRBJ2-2	TGTGCCACCAGTGATCCTGACCGTTACACCGGGGAGCTGTTTTTT	CATSDPDRYTGELFF
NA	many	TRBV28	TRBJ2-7	TGTGCCAGCAGTTGGATTGACAGTAACCCCTACGAGCAGTACTTC	CASSWIDSNPYEQYF
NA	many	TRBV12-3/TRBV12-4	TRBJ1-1	TGTGCCAGCAGTTCGCCCGACAGAACCATGAACACTGAAGCTTTCTTT	CASSSPDRTMNTEAFF
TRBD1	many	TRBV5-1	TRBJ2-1	TGCGCCAGCAGCTTGGACCCCAGACAGGGACCAGGGAATGAGCAGTTCTTC	CASSLDPRQGPGNEQFF
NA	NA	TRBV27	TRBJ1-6	TGTGCCAGCAGTTTAACTTTCGCCCGGGGGAGTAGGTCCTATAATTCACCCCTCCACTTT	CASSLTFARGSRSYNSPLHF
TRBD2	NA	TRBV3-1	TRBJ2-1	TGTGCCAGCAGTTACACTAGCGGGTCCTCCTACAATGAGCAGTTCTTC	CASSYTSGSSYNEQFF
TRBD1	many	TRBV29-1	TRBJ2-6	TGCAGTGTGTGGGGACAGGGGGCGCTGGGGGCCAACGTCCTGACTTTC	CSVWGQGALGANVLTF
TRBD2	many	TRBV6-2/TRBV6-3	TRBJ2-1	TGTGCCAGCAGTTACCGGGGGGTCTACAATGAGCAGTTCTTC	CASSYRGVYNEQFF
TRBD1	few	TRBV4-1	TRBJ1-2	TGCGCCAGCAGCGGGACAGGGGCCCTCTACTATGGCTACACCTTC	CASSGTGALYYGYTF
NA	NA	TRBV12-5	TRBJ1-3	TGTGCTAGTGGTTTGGTAATTGCGGCCTCTGGAAACACCATATATTTT	CASGLVIAASGNTIYF
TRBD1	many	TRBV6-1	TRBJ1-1	TGTGCCACCCTCGGACAGGCCCTCGGAGGCACTGAAGCTTTCTTT	CATLGQALGGTEAFF
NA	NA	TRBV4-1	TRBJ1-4	TGCGCCAGCAGCTATCGGGAAGGGATGACTAATGAAAAACTGTTTTTT	CASSYREGMTNEKLFF